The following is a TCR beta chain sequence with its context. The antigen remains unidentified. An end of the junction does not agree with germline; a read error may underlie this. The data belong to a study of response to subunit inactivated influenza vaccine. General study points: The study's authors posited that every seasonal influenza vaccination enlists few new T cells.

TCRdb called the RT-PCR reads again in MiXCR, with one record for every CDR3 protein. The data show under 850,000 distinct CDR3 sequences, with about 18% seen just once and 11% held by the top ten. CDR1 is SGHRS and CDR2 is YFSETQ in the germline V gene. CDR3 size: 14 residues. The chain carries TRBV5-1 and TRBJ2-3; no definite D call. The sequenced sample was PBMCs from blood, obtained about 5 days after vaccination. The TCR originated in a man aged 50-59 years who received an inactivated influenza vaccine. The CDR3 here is CASGLQESTDTQYF. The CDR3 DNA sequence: TGCGCCAGCGGCTTGCAGGAGAGCACAGATACGCAGTATTTT.